The T cell receptor beta chain described here comes from a study of cytomegalovirus exposure and HLA in healthy donors. Study-wide points: The productive fraction for most TCR beta V segments was about 90% or about 30% in an earlier analysis. Several top significant clusters appeared, in a later analysis, to be linked to common viral pathogens.

The PCR used 60 Vbeta and 13 Jbeta primers. Sequencing used immunoSEQ multiplex PCR; TCRdb keeps in-frame clones, though not all of them. The table lists roughly 150,000 clones, 70% to 80% of them singletons. Those who donated were healthy bone marrow donors. This clone was seen once. Antigen unknown. Relative to the germline gene, one junction end is altered; a read error may explain this. There are 12 residues in the CDR3. The germline V gene has CDR1 LNHDA and CDR2 SQIVND (reference sequence). This chain connects TRBV19 to TRBJ2-7; D perhaps matches TRBD2 (6 bases). The clonotype was recovered from a male donor in good health and CMV-seronegative. The sample consisted of PBMCs. This chain's CDR3 is CASTGETREQYF. The CDR3 DNA reads TGTGCAAGTACGGGGGAAACGCGGGAGCAGTACTTC.